The entry below describes one T cell receptor (beta chain). The junction differs from germline at one of its ends, possibly a read error. The germline V gene encodes CDR1 MNHNS and CDR2 SASEGT. The CDR3 covers 12 residues. The entry originates in a study of blood T cell repertoires in COVID-19. On the study more broadly: The United States, Italy and Spain provided the acute and convalescent COVID-19 samples. In each case, the material was cDNA or gDNA derived from T cells, B-cell-depleted T cells, or PBMCs.

Original analysis: Amplification from reference gene primers served as the basis for estimated nucleated cell counts. Measured with immunoSEQ multiplex PCR; TCRdb has only the in-frame clones, and not every one. The V and J calls and clone size come from that table; D and trimming were worked out from the DNA. This sample yields approximately 240,000 clones, of which about 90% are seen a single time; more than 10% belongs to the top ten. The chain has TRBV6-1 and TRBJ2-1, with 8 nucleotides matching TRBD2. Specimen: peripheral blood. The sequence came from a young woman who had recovered from COVID-19. The CDR3 is CASREGLAVPFF. CDR3 DNA: TGTGCCAGCAGGGAAGGACTAGCAGTTCCGTTCTTC.